This T cell receptor (beta chain) was captured in a study of shared clonotypes between healthy human individuals. Study-level points and caveats: Even with large depth, rarefaction showed that sorted-subset sequencing was incomplete.

Positively selected for CCR7, the CD45RO-negative cells used as naive CD8 cells excluded terminally differentiated effector memory CD45RA+ cells. V dropped 6 bases and J dropped 6; count of bases not matched to a gene: 18. Germline-derived CDR1 and CDR2 are WNHNN and SYGVQD (reference sequence). The CDR3 loop spans 18 amino acids. Generated by immunoSEQ multiplex PCR, the TCRdb table keeps only in-frame clones and is missing some. Here the sample spans around 2,000,000 clones, about 93% being singletons. Notes on this clone: Antigen unknown.

This receptor was identified in a man aged 18 to 29 in good health. Some clones in this sample may be carry-over from other donors' samples. The genes are TRBV10-1 and TRBJ1-5, with 9 bases aligning to TRBD1. Sequencing used naive CD8+ T cells from PBMCs. CDR3 nucleotides: TGCGCCAGCAGCGGGACAGGGAACCCCTTTTTGTCTGGTCAGCCCCAGCATTTT. It is translated as CASSGTGNPFLSGQPQHF.